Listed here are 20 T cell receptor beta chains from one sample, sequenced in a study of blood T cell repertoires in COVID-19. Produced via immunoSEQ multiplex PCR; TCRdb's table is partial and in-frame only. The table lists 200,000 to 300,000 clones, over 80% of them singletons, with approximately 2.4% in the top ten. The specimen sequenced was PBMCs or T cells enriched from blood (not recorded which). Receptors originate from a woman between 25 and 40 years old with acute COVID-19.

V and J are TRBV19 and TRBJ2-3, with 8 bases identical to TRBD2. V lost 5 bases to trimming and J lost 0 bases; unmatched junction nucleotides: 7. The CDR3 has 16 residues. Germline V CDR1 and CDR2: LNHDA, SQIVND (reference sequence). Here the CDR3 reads CASSALSGGSTDTQYF. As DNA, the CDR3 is TGTGCCAGTAGTGCCCTGAGCGGGGGCAGCACAGATACGCAGTATTTT.

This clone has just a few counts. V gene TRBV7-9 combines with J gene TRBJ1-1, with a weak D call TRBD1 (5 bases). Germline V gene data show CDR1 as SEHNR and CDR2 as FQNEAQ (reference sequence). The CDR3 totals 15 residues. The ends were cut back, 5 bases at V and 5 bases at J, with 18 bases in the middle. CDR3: CASSPFAGPRTEAFF. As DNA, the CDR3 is TGTGCCAGCAGCCCATTCGCGGGACCACGGACTGAAGCTTTCTTT.

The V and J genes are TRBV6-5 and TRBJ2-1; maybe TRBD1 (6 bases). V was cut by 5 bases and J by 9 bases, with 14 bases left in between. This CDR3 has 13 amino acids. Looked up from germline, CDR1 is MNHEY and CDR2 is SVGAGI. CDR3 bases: TGTGCCAGCAGTCTGCAGGGGTTCGGTGAGCAGTTCTTC. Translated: CASSLQGFGEQFF.

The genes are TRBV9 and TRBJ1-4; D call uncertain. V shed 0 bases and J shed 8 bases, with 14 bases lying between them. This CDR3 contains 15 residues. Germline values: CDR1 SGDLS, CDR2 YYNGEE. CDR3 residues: CASSVAGSGVEKLFF. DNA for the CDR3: TGTGCCAGCAGCGTAGCGGGGTCCGGGGTGGAAAAACTGTTTTTT.

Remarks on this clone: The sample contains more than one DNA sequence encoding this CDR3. This CDR3 reads CASSLEGSGTNEKLFF. For the CDR3, the DNA is TGCGCCAGCAGCTTGGAGGGAAGCGGGACTAATGAAAAACTGTTTTTT. This rearrangement joins TRBV5-1 to TRBJ1-4; D not resolved. This CDR3 comprises 16 residues. V was trimmed by 0 bases and J by 2 bases, leaving 11 bases between them. Germline CDR1 SGHRS, CDR2 YFSETQ.

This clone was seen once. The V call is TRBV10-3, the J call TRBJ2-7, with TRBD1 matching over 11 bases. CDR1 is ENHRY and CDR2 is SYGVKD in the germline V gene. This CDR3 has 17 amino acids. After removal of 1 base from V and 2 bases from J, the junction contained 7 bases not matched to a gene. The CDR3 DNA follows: TGTGCCATCAGTGAGTTGAATGGACAGGGGGCTACCTACGAGCAGTACTTC. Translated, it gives CAISELNGQGATYEQYF.

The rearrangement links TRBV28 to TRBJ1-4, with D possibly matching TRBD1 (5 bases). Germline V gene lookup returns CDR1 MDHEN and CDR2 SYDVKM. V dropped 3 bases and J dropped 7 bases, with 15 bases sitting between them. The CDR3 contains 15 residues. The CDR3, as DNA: TGTGCCAGCAGTTTTTTCCAGGGAACGTTTGAAAAACTGTTTTTT. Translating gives CASSFFQGTFEKLFF.

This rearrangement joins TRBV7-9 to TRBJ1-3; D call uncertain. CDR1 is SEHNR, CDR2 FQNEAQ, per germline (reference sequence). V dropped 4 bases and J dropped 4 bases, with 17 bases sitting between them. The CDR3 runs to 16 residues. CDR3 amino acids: CASSSVGRGNGNTIYF. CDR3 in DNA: TGTGCCAGCAGCTCGGTCGGGCGGGGTAACGGAAACACCATATATTTT.

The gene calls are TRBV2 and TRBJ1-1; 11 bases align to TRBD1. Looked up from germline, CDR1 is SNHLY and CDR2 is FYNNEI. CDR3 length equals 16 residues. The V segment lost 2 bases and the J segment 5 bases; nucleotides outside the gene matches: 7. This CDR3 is CASSESGQGANTEAFF. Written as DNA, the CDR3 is TGTGCCAGCAGTGAAAGTGGACAGGGGGCGAATACTGAAGCTTTCTTT.

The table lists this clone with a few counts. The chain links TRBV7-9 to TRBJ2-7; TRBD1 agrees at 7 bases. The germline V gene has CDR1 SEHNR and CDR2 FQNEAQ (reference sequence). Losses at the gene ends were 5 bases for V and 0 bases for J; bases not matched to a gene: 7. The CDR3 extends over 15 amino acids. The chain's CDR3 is CASSPRDRNSYEQYF. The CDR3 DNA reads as TGTGCCAGCAGCCCCCGGGACAGAAACTCCTACGAGCAGTACTTC.

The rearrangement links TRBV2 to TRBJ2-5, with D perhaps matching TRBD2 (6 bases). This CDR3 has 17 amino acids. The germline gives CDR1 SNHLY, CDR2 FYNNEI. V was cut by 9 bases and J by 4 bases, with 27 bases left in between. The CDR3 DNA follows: TGTGCCAGTGGAGGGTCAACACGACATCCCCAGATAGAGACCCAGTACTTC. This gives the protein CASGGSTRHPQIETQYF.

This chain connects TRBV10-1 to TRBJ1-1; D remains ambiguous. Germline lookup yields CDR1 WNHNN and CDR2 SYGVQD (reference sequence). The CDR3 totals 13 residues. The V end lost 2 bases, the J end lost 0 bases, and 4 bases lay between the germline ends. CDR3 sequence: CASSETVNTEAFF. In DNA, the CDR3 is TGCGCCAGCAGTGAGACGGTGAACACTGAAGCTTTCTTT.

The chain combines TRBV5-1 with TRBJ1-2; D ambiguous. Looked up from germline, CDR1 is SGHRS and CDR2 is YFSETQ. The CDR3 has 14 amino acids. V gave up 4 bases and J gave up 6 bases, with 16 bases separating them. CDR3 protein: CASSPDSPGDGYTF. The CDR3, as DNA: TGCGCCAGCAGCCCGGACTCACCTGGGGATGGCTACACCTTC. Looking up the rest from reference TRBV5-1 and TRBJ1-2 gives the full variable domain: KAGVTQTPRYLIKTRGQQVTLSCSPISGHRSVSWYQQTPGQGLQFLFEYFSETQRNKGNFPGRFSGRQFSNSRSEMNVSTLELGDSALYLCASSPDSPGDGYTFGSGTRLTVV.

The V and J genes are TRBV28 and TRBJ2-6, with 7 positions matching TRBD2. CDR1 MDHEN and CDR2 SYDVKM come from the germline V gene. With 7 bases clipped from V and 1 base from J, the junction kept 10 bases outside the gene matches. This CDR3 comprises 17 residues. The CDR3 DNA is TGTGCCAGCATGTACCAGGGAGGGGTTTCTGGGGCCAACGTCCTGACTTTC. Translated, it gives CASMYQGGVSGANVLTF.

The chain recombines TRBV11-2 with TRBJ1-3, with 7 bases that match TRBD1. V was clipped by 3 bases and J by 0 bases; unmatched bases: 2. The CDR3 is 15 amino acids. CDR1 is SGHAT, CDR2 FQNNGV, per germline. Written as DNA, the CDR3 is TGTGCCAGCAGCTTGGGACAGAGCTCTGGAAACACCATATATTTT. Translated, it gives CASSLGQSSGNTIYF.

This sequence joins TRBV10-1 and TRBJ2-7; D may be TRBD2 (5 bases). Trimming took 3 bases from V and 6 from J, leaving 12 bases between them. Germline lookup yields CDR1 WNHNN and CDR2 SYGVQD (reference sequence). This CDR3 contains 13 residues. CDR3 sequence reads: CASSESGLSEQYF. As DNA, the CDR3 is TGCGCCAGCAGTGAATCAGGACTGAGCGAGCAGTACTTC.

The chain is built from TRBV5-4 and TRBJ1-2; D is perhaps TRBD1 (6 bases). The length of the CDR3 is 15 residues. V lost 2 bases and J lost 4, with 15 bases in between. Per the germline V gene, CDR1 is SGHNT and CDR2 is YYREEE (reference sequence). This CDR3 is CASSLGDIGSYGYTF. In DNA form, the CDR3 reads TGTGCCAGCAGCTTAGGGGACATAGGGTCCTATGGCTACACCTTC.

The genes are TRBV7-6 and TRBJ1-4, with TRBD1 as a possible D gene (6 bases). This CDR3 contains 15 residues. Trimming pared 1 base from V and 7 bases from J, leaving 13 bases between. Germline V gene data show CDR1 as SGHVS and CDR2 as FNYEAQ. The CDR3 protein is CASSLDPGHSEKLFF. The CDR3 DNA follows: TGTGCCAGCAGCTTAGACCCGGGACACAGTGAAAAACTGTTTTTT.

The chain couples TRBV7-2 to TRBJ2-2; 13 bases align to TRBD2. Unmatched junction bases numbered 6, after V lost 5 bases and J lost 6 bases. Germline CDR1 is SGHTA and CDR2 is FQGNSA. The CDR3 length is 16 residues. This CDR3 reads CASSTSGGEEAGELFF. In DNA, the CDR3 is TGTGCCAGCAGCACTAGCGGGGGGGAGGAGGCCGGGGAGCTGTTTTTT. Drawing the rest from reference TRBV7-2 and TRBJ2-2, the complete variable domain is GAGVSQSPSNKVTEKGKDVELRCDPISGHTALYWYRQSLGQGLEFLIYFQGNSAPDKSGLPSDRFSAERTGGSVSTLTIQRTQQEDSAVYLCASSTSGGEEAGELFFGEGSRLTVL.

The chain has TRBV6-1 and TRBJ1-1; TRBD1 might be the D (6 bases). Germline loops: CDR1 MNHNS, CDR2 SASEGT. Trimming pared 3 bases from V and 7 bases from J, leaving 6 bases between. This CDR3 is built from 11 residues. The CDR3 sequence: CASSEDSEAFF. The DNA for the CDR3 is TGTGCCAGCAGTGAGGACAGTGAAGCTTTCTTT.